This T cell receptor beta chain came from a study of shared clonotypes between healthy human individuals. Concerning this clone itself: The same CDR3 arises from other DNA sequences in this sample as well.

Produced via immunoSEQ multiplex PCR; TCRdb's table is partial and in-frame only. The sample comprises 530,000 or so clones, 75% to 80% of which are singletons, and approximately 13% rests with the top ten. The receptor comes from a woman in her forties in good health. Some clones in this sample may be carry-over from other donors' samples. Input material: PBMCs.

The DNA of the CDR3 is TGTGCCAGCAGTTTACCCAGCACAGATACGCAGTATTTT. It is translated as CASSLPSTDTQYF. This chain connects TRBV28 to TRBJ2-3; D is unresolved. The CDR3 loop spans 13 amino acids. V gave up 2 bases and J gave up 0 bases, with 3 bases separating them. CDR1 MDHEN and CDR2 SYDVKM come from the germline V gene.